These 29 T cell receptor beta chains came from one sample sequenced in a study of vaccination effects on CD4 cells after COVID-19. Expansion with viral peptide pools was applied to antigen-specific CD4+ T cells by the ViraFEST assay prior to sequencing. A 10-day culture period preceded the isolation of CD4+ T cells. Participants each got two BNT162b2 or mRNA-1273 vaccine doses. Sequencing was performed with immunoSEQ multiplex PCR; in TCRdb, only in-frame clones are kept and a portion is missing. This table has some 17,000 clones, 55% to 75% appearing once. These TCRs are of unknown antigen specificity. Sequencing was performed on CD4+ T cells from PBMCs cultured with SARS-CoV-2 spike peptides, taken after COVID-19 vaccination. These receptors were taken from a human donor who received a COVID-19 vaccine.

The chain links TRBV30 to TRBJ1-1; TRBD1 matches at 9 bases. J gave up 4 bases and V 4 bases, and 7 bases lay outside the gene matches. The CDR3 length is 14 residues. Germline V gene sequence: CDR1 GTSNPN, CDR2 SVGIG (reference sequence). CDR3 bases: TGTGCCTGGAAAGAACAGGGGGCCTTCACTGAAGCTTTCTTT. Its translation: CAWKEQGAFTEAFF.

In DNA, the CDR3 is TGTGCCAGCAGTTACTCTGACAGTAAAAATGTCTATGGCTACACCTTC. This gives the protein CASSYSDSKNVYGYTF. This chain joins TRBV6-2 or TRBV6-3 and TRBJ1-2; TRBD1 is a possible D gene (5 bases). Germline CDR1 MNHEY, CDR2 SVGEGT. The V end was cut by 0 bases, the J end by 4 bases, with 15 bases between. There are 16 residues in the CDR3.

V usage is TRBV5-6 and J usage is TRBJ1-4; D may be TRBD1 (6 bases). The CDR3 extends over 14 amino acids. Trimming removed 8 bases from V and 7 bases from J, with 18 bases in between. The germline V gene has CDR1 SGHDT and CDR2 YYEEEE. CDR3 nucleotides: TGTGCCAGTGAAACTAGGGGGAGATTTGAAAAACTGTTTTTT. Protein product: CASETRGRFEKLFF.

J is TRBJ2-7 and V is TRBV19; tentatively, D is TRBD1 or TRBD2 (6 bases each). Per the germline V gene, CDR1 is LNHDA and CDR2 is SQIVND (reference sequence). The CDR3 totals 15 residues. V lost 3 bases and J lost 2, with 14 bases in between. CDR3 sequence: CASSMVRGGPYEQYF. CDR3 DNA sequence: TGTGCCAGTAGTATGGTCAGGGGAGGCCCCTACGAGCAGTACTTC.

The chain employs TRBV25-1 and TRBJ2-2; D is perhaps TRBD1 or TRBD2 (5 bases each). The CDR3 runs 11 residues. V shed 8 bases and J shed 6 bases, with 7 bases lying between them. Looked up from germline, CDR1 is MGHDK and CDR2 is SYGVNS. The CDR3: CASGGPGELFF. For the CDR3, the DNA is TGTGCCAGCGGGGGACCCGGGGAGCTGTTTTTT.

This clone was seen a handful of times. This chain joins TRBV11-2 and TRBJ2-7; 7 bases agree with TRBD2. Germline V CDR1 and CDR2: SGHAT, FQNNGV. V gave up 5 bases and J gave up 1 base; unmatched junction bases: 14. The CDR3 is made up of 17 amino acids. The CDR3 loop reads CASSPLQGGRPSYEQYF. The CDR3 bases are TGTGCCAGCAGCCCCCTTCAGGGAGGGCGGCCATCCTACGAGCAGTACTTC.

The rearrangement links TRBV6-5 to TRBJ2-3; 8 positions agree with TRBD2. Germline CDR1 and CDR2: MNHEY and SVGAGI. The V segment lost 5 bases and the J segment 4 bases; nucleotides outside the gene matches: 8. The CDR3 covers 15 residues. This chain's CDR3 is CASSRGGSVADTQYF. CDR3 DNA: TGTGCCAGCAGTCGGGGGGGGTCCGTCGCAGATACGCAGTATTTT.

The V call is TRBV5-5, the J call TRBJ1-5; 10 nucleotides line up with TRBD1. The J segment lost 3 bases and the V segment lost 5 bases, leaving 5 bases of the junction unmatched. Germline assignment: CDR1 SGHKS and CDR2 YYEKEE (reference sequence). The CDR3 has 15 amino acids. The CDR3 reads CASSRGQGNNQPQHF. The DNA for the CDR3 is TGTGCCAGCAGTCGGGGACAGGGGAACAATCAGCCCCAGCATTTT.

This chain uses TRBV9 with TRBJ1-1, with 7 bases fitting TRBD1. The CDR3 is 14 amino acids. With V trimmed by 4 bases and J by 6 bases, 9 bases remained unmatched. Germline CDR1 reads SGDLS; CDR2 reads YYNGEE. The CDR3 loop is CASSTRQGMAEAFF. CDR3 in DNA: TGTGCCAGCAGCACCCGACAGGGTATGGCTGAAGCTTTCTTT.

This sequence joins TRBV4-3 and TRBJ2-4; D not certain. Germline V lookup: CDR1 LGHNA, CDR2 YSLEER. There are 16 residues in the CDR3. The germline V and J ends were trimmed by 0 bases and 7 bases, with 16 bases remaining between them. CDR3 residues: CASSQDFTTRVNIQYF. Here the CDR3 DNA reads TGCGCCAGCAGCCAAGATTTTACAACAAGGGTGAACATTCAGTACTTC.

This clone has more than one count but fewer than ten. The V gene is TRBV30, the J gene TRBJ2-6; TRBD1 aligns across 9 bases. CDR3 length: 17 residues. The J segment lost 0 bases and the V segment lost 3 bases, leaving 6 bases of the junction unmatched. The germline V gene has CDR1 GTSNPN and CDR2 SVGIG (reference sequence). The CDR3 bases are TGTGCCTGGAGAACCGGGACAGGGATCTCTGGGGCCAACGTCCTGACTTTC. Translating gives CAWRTGTGISGANVLTF.

V is TRBV7-2 and J is TRBJ1-6; 10 bases agree with TRBD1. Germline-derived CDR1 and CDR2 are SGHTA and FQGNSA. After removal of 5 bases from V and 11 bases from J, the junction contained 15 bases not matched to a gene. This CDR3 contains 17 residues. The CDR3 region has the DNA TGTGCCAGCAGCCCCCGGACAGGGGGAAACAGCCAGCCACCCCTCCACTTT. Translating gives CASSPRTGGNSQPPLHF.

This sequence joins TRBV29-1 and TRBJ2-5; D not certain. Trimming stripped 6 bases from V and 6 bases from J, with 11 bases between. The germline CDR1 and CDR2 sequences are SQVTM and ANQGSEA. The CDR3 runs to 11 residues. The CDR3 DNA reads TGCAGCGTCCCCTCCCCGAAGACCCAGTACTTC. Protein: CSVPSPKTQYF. The full variable domain, in which reference TRBV29-1 and TRBJ2-5 provide the parts outside the CDR3, is SAVISQKPSRDICQRGTSLTIQCQVDSQVTMMFWYRQQPGQSLTLIATANQGSEATYESGFVIDKFPISRPNLTFSTLTVSNMSPEDSSIYLCSVPSPKTQYFGPGTRLLVL.

The CDR3 spells CASRLGDRGTYEQYF. CDR3 DNA sequence: TGTGCCAGCAGGCTCGGGGACAGGGGTACCTACGAGCAGTACTTC. The chain links TRBV3-1 (or the pseudogene TRBV3-2) to TRBJ2-7; 10 nucleotides agree with TRBD1. The CDR3 is made up of 15 amino acids. Germline CDR1 and CDR2: LGHDT and YNNKEL (reference sequence). Losses at the gene ends were 6 bases for V and 2 bases for J; bases not matched to a gene: 7.

As concerns this clone: The junction departs from the called germline gene at one end, perhaps through a read error. The chain has TRBV13 and TRBJ2-4, with D uncertain. The CDR3 loop spans 14 amino acids. From germline, CDR1 is PRHDT and CDR2 FYEKMQ (reference sequence). The CDR3 protein is CASSVNRAQNIQYF. As DNA, the CDR3 is TGTGCCAGCAGCGTCAACAGAGCCCAAAACATTCAGTACTTC.

The chain combines TRBV10-2 with TRBJ1-1, with D unclear. This CDR3 spans 13 amino acids. Germline V gives CDR1 WSHSY, CDR2 SAAADI. V shed 9 bases and J shed 1 base, with 12 bases lying between them. The CDR3 loop is CASRVVSNTEAFF. The CDR3 DNA is TGCGCCAGTCGGGTTGTGTCGAACACTGAAGCTTTCTTT.

V gene TRBV6-5 combines with J gene TRBJ2-7, with D perhaps assigned TRBD1 or TRBD2 (5 bases each). The CDR3 has 13 amino acids. The V end lost 0 bases, the J end lost 7 bases, and 10 bases lay between the germline ends. Germline lookup yields CDR1 MNHEY and CDR2 SVGAGI. This CDR3 reads CASSYSSWGEQYF. The CDR3 DNA is TGTGCCAGCAGTTACTCGAGTTGGGGGGAGCAGTACTTC.

V usage is TRBV18 and J usage is TRBJ1-3; D might be TRBD1 (5 bases). Trimming left V 5 bases short and J 2 bases short, with 10 bases between. Germline-derived CDR1 and CDR2 are KGHSH and LQKENI. The CDR3 length is 14 residues. The DNA of the CDR3 is TGTGCCAGCTCATCAGGGAACACTGGAAACACCATATATTTT. This encodes CASSSGNTGNTIYF.

The genes are TRBV19 and TRBJ1-2; TRBD1 matches at 8 bases. The CDR3 is 14 amino acids. Germline CDR1 and CDR2: LNHDA and SQIVND (reference sequence). V shed 7 bases, J shed 2 bases, and the junction held 6 bases outside the gene matches. CDR3 protein: CASIDRGINYGYTF. The CDR3 DNA is TGTGCCAGTATCGACAGGGGTATCAACTATGGCTACACCTTC.

The chain has TRBV30 and TRBJ1-6, with D possibly TRBD1 on 5 matching bases. From germline, CDR1 is GTSNPN and CDR2 SVGIG (reference sequence). V was trimmed by 2 bases and J by 9 bases, leaving 23 bases between them. CDR3 length equals 17 residues. CDR3 nucleotide sequence: TGTGCCTGGAGTAGTAGGACACGGTTCTTTTTGGGTTCACCCCTCCACTTT. It encodes CAWSSRTRFFLGSPLHF.

The chain links TRBV7-2 to TRBJ2-1; no clear D. V was shortened by 2 bases and J by 3 bases, with 11 bases between the two germline ends. Germline assignment: CDR1 SGHTA and CDR2 FQGNSA. CDR3 length equals 15 residues. The CDR3 DNA reads TGTGCCAGCAGCTTATTTGCCGTGGGCTACAATGAGCAGTTCTTC. Encoded protein: CASSLFAVGYNEQFF.

This clone was counted between two and nine times. V is TRBV5-1 and J is TRBJ2-7; TRBD2 agrees at 7 bases. V trimming: 4 bases; J trimming: 0 bases; junction bases outside the gene matches: 4. Germline lookup yields CDR1 SGHRS and CDR2 YFSETQ. This CDR3 region has 14 residues. This chain's CDR3 is CASSPRGSSYEQYF. In DNA, the CDR3 is TGCGCCAGCAGCCCCCGCGGGAGCTCCTACGAGCAGTACTTC.

The rearrangement links TRBV5-1 to TRBJ1-2; 9 bases map to TRBD1. From germline, CDR1 is SGHRS and CDR2 YFSETQ. The CDR3 spans 14 residues. J was trimmed by 6 bases and V by 1 base; bases with no gene match: 4. CDR3 in DNA: TGCGCCAGCAGCTTGAGGACAGGGGAACATGGCTACACCTTC. Amino acid sequence: CASSLRTGEHGYTF.

A few counts support this clone. The sample holds other DNA sequences that translate to the same CDR3. The J gene is TRBJ2-7, the V gene TRBV5-1; perhaps TRBD1 as D (5 bases). Trimming cost V 1 base and J 0 bases, with 8 bases left between them. There are 14 residues in the CDR3. The germline V gene encodes CDR1 SGHRS and CDR2 YFSETQ. This CDR3 is CASSLTGLSYEQYF. In DNA, the CDR3 is TGCGCCAGCAGCTTGACAGGTCTCTCCTACGAGCAGTACTTC.

In this sample, this clone turned up once. The chain couples TRBV5-8 to TRBJ2-7; 13 bases are shared with TRBD2. From germline, CDR1 is SGHTS and CDR2 YDEGEE. The CDR3 extends over 18 amino acids. The trim removed 4 bases at V and 9 bases at J, leaving 19 bases unmatched. CDR3 region: CASSPRTSGGPLTAVQYF. The DNA of the CDR3 is TGTGCCAGCAGCCCAAGGACTAGCGGGGGTCCCCTGACGGCCGTGCAGTACTTC.

The rearrangement links TRBV5-6 to TRBJ2-2; D is uncertain. The germline gives CDR1 SGHDT, CDR2 YYEEEE. This CDR3 has 14 residues. V was shortened by 0 bases and J by 8 bases, with 11 bases between the two germline ends. CDR3 coding DNA: TGTGCCAGCAGCTTGGGACGGCACGGGGGGGAGCTGTTTTTT. Protein: CASSLGRHGGELFF.

This chain links TRBV4-3 with TRBJ2-7; D gene unclear. V shed 0 bases and J shed 6 bases, with 12 bases lying between them. The CDR3 loop spans 14 amino acids. Germline V lookup: CDR1 LGHNA, CDR2 YSLEER. The CDR3 region is CASSQEDRRTEQYF. CDR3 DNA sequence: TGCGCCAGCAGCCAAGAAGATCGCAGGACCGAGCAGTACTTC.

This chain links TRBV18 with TRBJ1-2; D possibly corresponds to TRBD1 (5 bases). The CDR3 spans 12 residues. CDR1 KGHSH and CDR2 LQKENI come from the germline V gene. Trimming shortened V by 6 bases and J by 5 bases, and 10 bases separated the two germline ends. CDR3 region: CASSQGVYGYTF. CDR3 in DNA: TGTGCCAGCTCCCAGGGTGTTTATGGCTACACCTTC.

The J gene is TRBJ2-7, the V gene TRBV7-2; 12 nucleotides align to TRBD1. The V and J ends lost 0 bases and 5 bases, in that order; junction bases with no gene match: 2. The CDR3 has 15 residues. Germline V gene data show CDR1 as SGHTA and CDR2 as FQGNSA. The CDR3 DNA reads as TGTGCCAGCAGCTTAGCGGGGACAGGGGGCGACGAGCAGTACTTC. This translates into CASSLAGTGGDEQYF.